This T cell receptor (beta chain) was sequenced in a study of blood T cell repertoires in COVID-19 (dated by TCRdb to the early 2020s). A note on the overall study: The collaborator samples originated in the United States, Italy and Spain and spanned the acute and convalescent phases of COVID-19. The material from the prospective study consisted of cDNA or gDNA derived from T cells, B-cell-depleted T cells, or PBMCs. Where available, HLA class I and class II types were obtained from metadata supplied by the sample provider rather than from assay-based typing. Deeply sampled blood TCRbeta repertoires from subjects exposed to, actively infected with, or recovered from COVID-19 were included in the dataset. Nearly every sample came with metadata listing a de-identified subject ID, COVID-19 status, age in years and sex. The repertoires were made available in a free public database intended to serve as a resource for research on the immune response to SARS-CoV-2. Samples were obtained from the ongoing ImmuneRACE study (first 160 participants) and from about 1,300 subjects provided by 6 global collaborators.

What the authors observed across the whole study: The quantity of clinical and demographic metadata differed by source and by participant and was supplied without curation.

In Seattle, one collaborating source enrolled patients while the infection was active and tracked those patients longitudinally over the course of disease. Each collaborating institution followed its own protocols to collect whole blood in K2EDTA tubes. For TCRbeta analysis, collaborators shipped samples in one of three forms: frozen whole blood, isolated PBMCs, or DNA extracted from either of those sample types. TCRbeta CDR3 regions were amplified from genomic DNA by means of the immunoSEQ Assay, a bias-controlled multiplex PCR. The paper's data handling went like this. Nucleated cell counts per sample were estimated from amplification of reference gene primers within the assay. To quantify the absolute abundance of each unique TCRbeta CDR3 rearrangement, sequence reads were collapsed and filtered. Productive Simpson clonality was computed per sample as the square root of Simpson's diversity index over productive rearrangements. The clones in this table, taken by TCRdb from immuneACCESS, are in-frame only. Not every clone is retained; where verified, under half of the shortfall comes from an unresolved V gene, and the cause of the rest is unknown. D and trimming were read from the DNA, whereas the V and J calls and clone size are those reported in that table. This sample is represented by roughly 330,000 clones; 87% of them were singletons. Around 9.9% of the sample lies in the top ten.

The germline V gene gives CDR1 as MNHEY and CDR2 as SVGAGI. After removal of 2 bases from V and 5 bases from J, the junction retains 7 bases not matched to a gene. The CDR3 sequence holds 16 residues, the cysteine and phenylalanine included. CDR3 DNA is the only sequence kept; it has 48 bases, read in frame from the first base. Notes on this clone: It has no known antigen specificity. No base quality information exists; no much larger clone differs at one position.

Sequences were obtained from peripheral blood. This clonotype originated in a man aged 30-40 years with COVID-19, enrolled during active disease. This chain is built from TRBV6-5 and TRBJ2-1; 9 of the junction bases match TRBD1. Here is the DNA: TGTGCCAGCAGTTACGGCAACCGGGACAGGGACAATGAGCAGTTCTTC. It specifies CASSYGNRDRDNEQFF.